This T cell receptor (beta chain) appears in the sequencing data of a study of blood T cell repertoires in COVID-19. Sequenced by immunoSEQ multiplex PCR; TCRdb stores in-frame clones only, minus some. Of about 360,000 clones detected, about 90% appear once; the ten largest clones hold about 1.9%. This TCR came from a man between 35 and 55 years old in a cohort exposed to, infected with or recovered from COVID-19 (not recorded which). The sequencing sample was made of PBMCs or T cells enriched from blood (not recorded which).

CDR3 nucleotides: TGTGCCAGCTCACCACGGGCAGCCGAGACCCAGTACTTC. Translating it yields CASSPRAAETQYF. V is TRBV18 and J is TRBJ2-5; D ambiguous. With 1 base removed from V and 5 bases from J, the gap between germline ends came to 8 bases. Germline assignment: CDR1 KGHSH and CDR2 LQKENI. The CDR3 totals 13 residues.